This T cell receptor (beta chain) was sequenced during a study of T-cell memory formation after mild COVID-19. On the study more broadly: There were largely donor-specific TCR clusters.

CDR1 and CDR2 from the germline V gene are SGHTA and FQGNSA. The CDR3 covers 18 residues. V was pared by 1 base and J by 5 bases, with 14 bases of the junction left unmatched. TCRdb independently ran MiXCR on the 5' RACE reads; one entry per CDR3 protein. Of around 150,000 distinct CDR3 sequences listed, about 14% are singletons. This sequence joins TRBV7-2 and TRBJ2-5, with TRBD2 matching over 9 bases. Sequenced material: PBMCs or a T cell subset sorted from them (not recorded which). The sequence came from an adult woman who had mild COVID-19 (a few samples of this study predate the infection). Cell type and time point are not known. Written as DNA, the CDR3 is TGTGCCAGCAGCTTAGAGGCTGCCGCGGGGGGGCCATGGGAGACCCAGTACTTC. Protein: CASSLEAAAGGPWETQYF.